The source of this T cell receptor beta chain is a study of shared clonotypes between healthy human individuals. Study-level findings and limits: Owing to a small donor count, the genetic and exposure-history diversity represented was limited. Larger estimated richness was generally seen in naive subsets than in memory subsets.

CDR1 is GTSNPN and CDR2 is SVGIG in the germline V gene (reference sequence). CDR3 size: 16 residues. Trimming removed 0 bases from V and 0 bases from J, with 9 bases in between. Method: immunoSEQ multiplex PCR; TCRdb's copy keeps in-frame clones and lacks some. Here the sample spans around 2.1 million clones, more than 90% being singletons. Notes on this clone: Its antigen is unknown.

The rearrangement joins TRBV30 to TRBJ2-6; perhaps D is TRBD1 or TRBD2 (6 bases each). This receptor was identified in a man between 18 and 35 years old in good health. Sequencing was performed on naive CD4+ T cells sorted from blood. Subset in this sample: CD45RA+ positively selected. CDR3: CAWSVGGGSGANVLTF. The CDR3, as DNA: TGTGCCTGGAGTGTAGGAGGGGGCTCTGGGGCCAACGTCCTGACTTTC.